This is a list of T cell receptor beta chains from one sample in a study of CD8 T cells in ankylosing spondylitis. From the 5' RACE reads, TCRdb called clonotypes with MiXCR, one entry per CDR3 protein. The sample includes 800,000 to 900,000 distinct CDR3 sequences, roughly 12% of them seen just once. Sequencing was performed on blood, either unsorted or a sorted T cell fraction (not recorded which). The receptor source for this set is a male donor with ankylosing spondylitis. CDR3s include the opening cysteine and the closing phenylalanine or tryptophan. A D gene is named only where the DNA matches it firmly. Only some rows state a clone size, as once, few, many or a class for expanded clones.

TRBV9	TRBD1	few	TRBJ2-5	TGTGCCAGCAGCCCAGGGACAGGGGGCTTGGAGACCCAGTACTTC	CASSPGTGGLETQYF
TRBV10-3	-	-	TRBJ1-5	TGTGCCGGCAGGATAGACCTCAATCAGCCCCAGCATTTT	CAGRIDLNQPQHF
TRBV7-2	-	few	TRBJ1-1	TGTGCCAGCAGGTGGACAGTAAACACTGAAGCTTTCTTT	CASRWTVNTEAFF
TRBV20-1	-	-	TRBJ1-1	TGCAGTGCTAGAGCTCCCTTGGGGAACACTGAAGCTTTCTTT	CSARAPLGNTEAFF
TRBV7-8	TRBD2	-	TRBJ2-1	TGTGCCAGCAGCTTACGGGAGGGCGTCTATGATGGGAATGAGCAGTTCTTC	CASSLREGVYDGNEQFF
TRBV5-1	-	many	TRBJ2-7	TGCGCCAGCAGCGTTAACAGGGACGAGCAGTACTTC	CASSVNRDEQYF
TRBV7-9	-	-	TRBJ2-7	TGTGCCAGCAGCTTAATGGGGGTTGGCTCCTACGAGCAGTACTTC	CASSLMGVGSYEQYF
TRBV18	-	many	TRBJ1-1	TGTGCCAGCTCAATAAGACAAACGGGGACGGTTGAAGCTTTCTTT	CASSIRQTGTVEAFF
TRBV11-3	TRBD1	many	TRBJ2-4	TGTGCCAGCAGCTCCCGGGACAGGGGGTTGTCTGGCCAAAACATTCAGTACTTC	CASSSRDRGLSGQNIQYF
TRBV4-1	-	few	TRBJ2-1	TGCGCCAGCAGCCACCGAGAGGGAGTGGCGAATGAGCAGTTCTTC	CASSHREGVANEQFF
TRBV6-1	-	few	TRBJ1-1	TGTGCCAGCAGCTCCGGGTTGGTGGGCACTGAAGCTTTCTTT	CASSSGLVGTEAFF
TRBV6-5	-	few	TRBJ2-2	TGTGCCAGCAGTGTTCCTCCCGGGGAGCTGTTTTTT	CASSVPPGELFF
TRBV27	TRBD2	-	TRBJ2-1	TGTGCCAGCAGTCCGAACCCACTAGCGGGAGGTTTCAATGAGCAGTTCTTC	CASSPNPLAGGFNEQFF
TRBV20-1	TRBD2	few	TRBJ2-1	TGCAGTGCTGTAACTAGCGGGGGGCCCAATGAGCAGTTCTTC	CSAVTSGGPNEQFF
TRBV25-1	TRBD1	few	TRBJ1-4	TGTGCCAGCAGTGAATACGGGACAGATGAAAAACTGTTTTTT	CASSEYGTDEKLFF
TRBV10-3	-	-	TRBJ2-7	TGTGCCATCAGTGAAACCGGGCCGCAGTACTTC	CAISETGPQYF
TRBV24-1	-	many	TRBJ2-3	TGTGCCACTCAAAGCGAGGGGTACACAGATACGCAGTATTTT	CATQSEGYTDTQYF
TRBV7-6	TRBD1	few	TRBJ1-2	TGTGCCAGCAGCTTAGCGTCCGCAGGGGGCGCAACCTATGGCTACACCTTC	CASSLASAGGATYGYTF
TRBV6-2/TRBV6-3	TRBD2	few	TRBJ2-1	TGTGCCGCGGGGGTCTCCTACAATGAGCAGTTCTTC	CAAGVSYNEQFF
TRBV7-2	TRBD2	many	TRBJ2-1	TGTGCCAGCAGCCTTACTAGCGGGACCTACAATGAGCAGTTCTTC	CASSLTSGTYNEQFF